This TCR beta chain was obtained from a study of T cells after yellow fever vaccination. Study as a whole: Low-cell-number fractions underwent preparation using SMART-Seq v4 Ultra Low Input.

The V end lost 0 bases, the J end lost 4 bases, and 10 bases lay between the germline ends. CDR3 length equals 14 residues. CDR1 and CDR2 (germline): LGHDT, YNNKEL (reference sequence). TCRdb re-analysed the 5' RACE reads in MiXCR, keeping a single row per CDR3 protein. Of 250,000 or so distinct CDR3 sequences listed, 3.6% were seen once; the top ten hold over 15%. Whole-study results and caveats: Secondary responses were weaker yet peaked faster, day 5 versus 15.

Turning to this clonotype: Its antigen is undetermined.

The receptor's source is a man aged 18-30 years who received the YFV17D yellow fever vaccine. The sample was PBMCs, taken 15 days after the yellow fever booster vaccination. The chain carries TRBV3-1 and TRBJ2-7, with D possibly TRBD1 on 5 matching bases. The CDR3 spells CASSQDQGPYEQYF. In DNA form, the CDR3 reads TGTGCCAGCAGCCAAGATCAGGGCCCATACGAGCAGTACTTC.